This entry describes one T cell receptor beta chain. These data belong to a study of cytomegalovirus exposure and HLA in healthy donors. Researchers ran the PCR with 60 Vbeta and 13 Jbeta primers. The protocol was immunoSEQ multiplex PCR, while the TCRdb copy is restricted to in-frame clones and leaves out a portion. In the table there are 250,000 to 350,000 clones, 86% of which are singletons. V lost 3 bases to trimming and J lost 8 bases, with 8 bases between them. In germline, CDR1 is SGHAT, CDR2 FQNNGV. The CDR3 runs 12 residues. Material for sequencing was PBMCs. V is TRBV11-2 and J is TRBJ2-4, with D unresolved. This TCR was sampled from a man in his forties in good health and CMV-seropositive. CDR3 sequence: CASSFREDIQYF. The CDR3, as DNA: TGTGCCAGCAGCTTCCGCGAAGACATTCAGTACTTC.